This is a list of T cell receptor beta chains from one sample in a study of T cell responses to AZD1222 COVID-19 vaccine. Sequenced by immunoSEQ multiplex PCR; TCRdb stores in-frame clones only, minus some. The data contain 99,000 or so clones, 70% to 90% of them singletons. Sequencing used peripheral blood, obtained on day 0 of AZD1222 vaccination. These receptors were obtained from an adult in good health. Each CDR3 is given with its conserved first and last residue. Not all rows give a size; the values are once, few, many and, for expanded clones, a class.

j_call clone_size v_call cdr3_aa
TRBJ2-2 NA TRBV4-3 CASSQAWVEGAKPGELFF
TRBJ2-3 NA TRBV3-1/TRBV3-2 CASSHRDLSTDTQYF
TRBJ1-3 NA TRBV6-1 CASSGQAGTAGNTIYF
TRBJ1-2 NA TRBV4-1 CASSQDRRRGYTF
TRBJ1-4 NA TRBV6-5 CASSRQGGTNEKLFF
TRBJ1-5 NA TRBV5-8 CASSLGTKEDQPQHF
TRBJ2-1 NA TRBV4-3 CASSQESETSLYNEQFF
TRBJ2-4 NA TRBV30 CAWDSGRGIQYF
TRBJ1-2 NA TRBV10-3 CAIQRAGGNYGYTF
TRBJ2-1 NA TRBV7-6 CASSPRAGGLNEQFF
TRBJ1-2 NA TRBV4-2 CASSQDMGGYTF
TRBJ1-2 NA TRBV5-8 CASSLRGGSNYGYTF
TRBJ1-1 NA TRBV5-1 CASRTQGTGRTEAFF
TRBJ1-2 NA TRBV14 CASSQNLHSGYTF
TRBJ2-3 NA TRBV9 CASKPYAGGTTDTQYF
TRBJ1-1 NA TRBV4-3 CASSPTRAVGIGEAFF
TRBJ2-2 NA TRBV19 CASSDRGRVSTGELFF
TRBJ1-3 NA TRBV4-1 CASSRGGAGNTIYF
TRBJ1-6 few TRBV6-2/TRBV6-3 CASSSPGSSYNSPLHF
TRBJ1-4 NA TRBV13 CASSLNGVGEKLFF
TRBJ2-7 NA TRBV11-2 CASSFDMEKYF
TRBJ1-1 NA TRBV12-3/TRBV12-4 CATAVGMNTEAFF
TRBJ1-2 NA TRBV7-9 CAIQLAGYTF
TRBJ1-3 NA TRBV14 CASSQAIHGNTIYF
TRBJ1-2 few TRBV2 CASSSNGYTF
TRBJ2-1 NA TRBV15 CAARSGTGTYNEQFF
TRBJ1-5 NA TRBV12-3/TRBV12-4 CASGSRGLEPQHF
TRBJ1-2 NA TRBV19 CASSKYPPGRGYTF
TRBJ1-6 NA TRBV11-1 CASSFGQEYSPLHF
TRBJ1-6 NA TRBV7-8 CASSLPPSGGDYNSPLHF
TRBJ2-1 NA TRBV19 CASNSFYNEQFF
TRBJ2-3 NA TRBV11-3 CASRLGGGTDTQYF
TRBJ1-1 NA TRBV5-1 CASSVYGVMNTEAFF
TRBJ1-2 NA TRBV7-9 CASSLGSPPLHGYTF
TRBJ1-5 NA TRBV6-6 CASSYFTGEGQPQHF
TRBJ2-5 NA TRBV24-1 CATSDSGGETQYF
TRBJ1-2 NA TRBV11-1 CASSDPRDREAYGYTF
TRBJ1-2 NA TRBV2 CASNERGNYGYTF
TRBJ1-5 NA TRBV27 CASSSMRYGNQPQHF
TRBJ1-6 NA TRBV7-8 CASSRSSAPLHF
TRBJ2-3 NA TRBV12-5 CASGTGQGGTDTQYF
TRBJ1-1 NA TRBV7-2 CASSPTGQNTEAFF
TRBJ1-5 NA TRBV4-2 CASSRDSKSNQPQHF
TRBJ1-2 NA TRBV21-1 CASSKVPEYYGYTF
TRBJ1-2 once TRBV27 CASRLVGGYGYTF
TRBJ2-1 NA TRBV6-5 CASSIGGEQFF
TRBJ2-1 NA TRBV7-2 CASSFRASHNEQFF
TRBJ1-5 NA TRBV6-5 CASRSNQPQHF